This passage covers 27 T cell receptor beta chains from one sample sequenced in a study of CD8+ T cells in alopecia areata. RNA was extracted and reverse transcribed into cDNA as the sequencing template. TCRdb's copy holds only in-frame clones and misses some; the assay was immunoSEQ multiplex PCR. Of more than 95,000 clones listed, less than 50% are singletons. The sample comprised CD4+ T cells sorted from blood. These receptors were obtained from a human donor with alopecia areata.

This clone was seen a few times. V gene TRBV7-9 combines with J gene TRBJ2-2; perhaps TRBD2 as D (6 bases). This CDR3 has 15 residues. The germline gives CDR1 SEHNR, CDR2 FQNEAQ (reference sequence). Trimming removed 2 bases from V and 6 bases from J, with 13 bases in between. The CDR3 region has the DNA TGTGCCAGCAGCTTAATCGGAGGGGACCCCGGGGAGCTGTTTTTT. Amino acid sequence: CASSLIGGDPGELFF.

The genes are TRBV23-1 and TRBJ2-5; 9 bases are shared with TRBD1. TRBV23-1 counts as an open reading frame of uncertain function. J lost 4 bases, V lost 6 bases, and 18 bases had no gene match. The CDR3 contains 18 residues. CDR3: CASSQKEPGQGFGETQYF. CDR3 sequence (DNA): TGCGCCAGCAGCCAAAAAGAACCGGGACAGGGTTTTGGAGAGACCCAGTACTTC.

The genes are TRBV30 and TRBJ1-1, with D uncertain. Trimming took 3 bases from V and 9 from J, leaving 20 bases between them. The CDR3 is 14 amino acids. The germline CDR1 and CDR2 sequences are GTSNPN and SVGIG (reference sequence). The DNA for the CDR3 is TGTGCCTGGAGCGGCGGGTCAACCAGAGGACAAGCTTTCTTT. The encoded protein is CAWSGGSTRGQAFF.

Only one count was recorded for this clone. The V gene is TRBV5-1, the J gene TRBJ2-3; the match to TRBD2 covers 9 bases. Losses at the gene ends were 2 bases for V and 4 bases for J; bases not matched to a gene: 2. The germline V gene has CDR1 SGHRS and CDR2 YFSETQ. CDR3 length: 14 residues. In nucleotides, the CDR3 is TGCGCCAGCAGCTTCGCGGGGGGGCCAGATACGCAGTATTTT. Protein sequence: CASSFAGGPDTQYF.

V usage is TRBV30 and J usage is TRBJ2-3; the match to TRBD2 covers 9 bases. CDR3 length: 14 residues. Germline values: CDR1 GTSNPN, CDR2 SVGIG (reference sequence). After removal of 1 base from V and 5 bases from J, the junction contained 4 bases not matched to a gene. CDR3 nucleotides: TGTGCCTGGAGTGCGGGACTAGCAGGAGATACGCAGTATTTT. Its translation: CAWSAGLAGDTQYF. Full variable domain (rest looked up from reference TRBV30 and TRBJ2-3): SQTIHQWPATLVQPVGSPLSLECTVEGTSNPNLYWYRQAAGRGLQLLFYSVGIGQISSEVPQNLSASRPQDRQFILSSKKLLLSDSGFYLCAWSAGLAGDTQYFGPGTRLTVL.

The chain links TRBV28 to TRBJ2-2; TRBD2 might be the D (6 bases). The germline CDR1 and CDR2 sequences are MDHEN and SYDVKM. CDR3 length equals 14 residues. With 7 bases removed from V and 2 bases from J, the gap between germline ends came to 11 bases. CDR3 region: CASINGGNTGELFF. The CDR3 nucleotides are TGTGCCAGCATAAACGGGGGAAACACCGGGGAGCTGTTTTTT.

The rearrangement uses TRBV6-5 and TRBJ2-2, with a tentative D call TRBD1 (5 bases). This CDR3 region has 14 residues. The V end lost 2 bases, the J end lost 4 bases, and 8 bases lay between the germline ends. CDR1 and CDR2 from the germline V gene are MNHEY and SVGAGI. The CDR3 spells CASSYETVTGELFF. In DNA, the CDR3 is TGTGCCAGCAGTTACGAGACAGTCACCGGGGAGCTGTTTTTT.

The chain carries TRBV29-1 and TRBJ2-3; 12 bases line up with TRBD2. CDR1 is SQVTM, CDR2 ANQGSEA, per germline. J lost 5 bases, V lost 6 bases, and 12 bases had no gene match. The CDR3 spans 16 residues. The CDR3 DNA sequence: TGCAGCGTCGATTCTAGCGGGAGGGGCATTGTAGATACGCAGTATTTT. This gives the protein CSVDSSGRGIVDTQYF.

This clone has only one observation. The CDR3: CASSLGVAENEQFF. CDR3 in DNA: TGCGCCAGCAGCTTGGGGGTAGCAGAGAATGAGCAGTTCTTC. The rearrangement links TRBV5-1 to TRBJ2-1, with D hard to call. This CDR3 has 14 amino acids. Germline V gives CDR1 SGHRS, CDR2 YFSETQ. V was shortened by 0 bases and J by 7 bases, with 11 bases between the two germline ends.

V is TRBV6-6 and J is TRBJ2-2, with TRBD1 matching over 10 bases. The CDR3 length is 15 residues. The V segment lost 6 bases and the J segment 6 bases; nucleotides outside the gene matches: 7. CDR1 is MNHNY, CDR2 SVGAGI, per germline (reference sequence). The CDR3 nucleotides read TGTGCCAGCAGAAAGGAGGGACAGGGGTCCGGGGAGCTGTTTTTT. Translated: CASRKEGQGSGELFF.

In its sample, this clone was seen a few times. This rearrangement joins TRBV23-1 to TRBJ2-4, with 7 bases fitting TRBD2. TRBV23-1 is an ORF for which the function is uncertain. J was trimmed by 0 bases and V by 8 bases; bases with no gene match: 13. The CDR3 runs 17 residues. The CDR3 here is CASQAEGRGEAKNIQYF. In DNA, the CDR3 is TGCGCCAGCCAGGCAGAGGGGAGGGGCGAAGCCAAAAACATTCAGTACTTC.

This clone was counted only a few times. V and J are TRBV2 and TRBJ2-7, with a weak D call TRBD1 (6 bases). Trimming removed 4 bases from V and 2 bases from J, with 18 bases in between. The germline V gene has CDR1 SNHLY and CDR2 FYNNEI. The CDR3 is 16 residues long. CDR3 residues: CASSGRQADSAYEQYF. CDR3 bases: TGTGCCAGCAGTGGCCGACAGGCGGATTCCGCCTACGAGCAGTACTTC.

This sequence joins TRBV7-2 and TRBJ2-1; no definite D call. The germline V gene has CDR1 SGHTA and CDR2 FQGNSA. The CDR3 contains 15 residues. V was trimmed by 6 bases and J by 3 bases, leaving 15 bases between them. The CDR3 bases are TGTGCCAGCAGACGGCCGTGGGCCGACTACAATGAGCAGTTCTTC. Encoded protein: CASRRPWADYNEQFF.

V and J are TRBV19 and TRBJ1-1; possible D gene TRBD1, 6 bases. This CDR3 is 15 amino acids long. Germline V gene sequence: CDR1 LNHDA, CDR2 SQIVND (reference sequence). V dropped 3 bases and J dropped 4 bases, with 15 bases sitting between them. The CDR3 DNA reads as TGTGCCAGTAGTATTCTCGGGGGCCGGGGCACTGAAGCTTTCTTT. It specifies CASSILGGRGTEAFF. The variable domain in full, completed from reference TRBV19 and TRBJ1-1, reads DGGITQSPKYLFRKEGQNVTLSCEQNLNHDAMYWYRQDPGQGLRLIYYSQIVNDFQKGDIAEGYSVSREKKESFPLTVTSAQKNPTAFYLCASSILGGRGTEAFFGQGTRLTVV.

This clone occurred a few times. The chain recombines TRBV30 with TRBJ1-5, with D unresolved. Germline V gives CDR1 GTSNPN, CDR2 SVGIG (reference sequence). Trimming pared 6 bases from V and 2 bases from J, leaving 11 bases between. The CDR3 length is 13 residues. CDR3 sequence: CACSWQGNQPQHF. The CDR3 region has the DNA TGTGCCTGCTCGTGGCAGGGCAATCAGCCCCAGCATTTT.

The sample holds a few counts of this clone. The rearrangement joins TRBV18 to TRBJ2-7, with 7 bases lining up with TRBD1. The CDR3 totals 13 residues. V was clipped by 9 bases and J by 3 bases; unmatched bases: 8. Germline CDR1 is KGHSH and CDR2 is LQKENI. The CDR3 loop reads CASRDRVNYEQYF. CDR3 nucleotides: TGTGCCAGTAGAGACAGGGTCAACTACGAGCAGTACTTC. The whole variable domain, remainder taken from reference TRBV18 and TRBJ2-7, is NAGVMQNPRHLVRRRGQEARLRCSPMKGHSHVYWYRQLPEEGLKFMVYLQKENIIDESGMPKERFSAEFPKEGPSILRIQQVVRGDSAAYFCASRDRVNYEQYFGPGTRLTVT.

This clone was observed a few times. V is TRBV7-8 and J is TRBJ2-3; tentative D call: TRBD1 (7 bases). V lost 2 bases and J lost 10, with 22 bases in between. The CDR3 spans 16 residues. CDR1 SGHVS and CDR2 FQNEAQ come from the germline V gene. CDR3 residues: CASSLIGTLGGGSQYF. The CDR3 coding sequence is TGTGCCAGCAGCTTAATCGGGACTCTCGGAGGGGGCTCGCAGTATTTT.

The chain combines TRBV30 with TRBJ1-5, with D unresolved. The germline V gene has CDR1 GTSNPN and CDR2 SVGIG (reference sequence). This CDR3 is 14 amino acids long. Between the trimmed V and J ends, which lost 3 bases and 1 base, there was a span of 10 bases. The CDR3 spells CAWSGGRSNQPQHF. For the CDR3, the DNA is TGTGCCTGGAGCGGCGGACGGAGCAATCAGCCCCAGCATTTT.

This clone occurred once. The chain uses TRBV6-1 and TRBJ2-5; D gene unclear. Per germline, CDR1 MNHNS and CDR2 SASEGT. The CDR3 is made up of 13 amino acids. The germline V and J ends were trimmed by 4 bases and 2 bases, with 8 bases remaining between them. The CDR3 DNA is TGTGCCAGCAGTGTGCTGCAGCAAGAGACCCAGTACTTC. It is translated as CASSVLQQETQYF.

This clone was counted only a few times. The V gene is TRBV11-2, the J gene TRBJ2-5; 7 bases are shared with TRBD1. CDR3 length equals 16 residues. The trim removed 5 bases at V and 1 base at J, leaving 10 bases unmatched. Looked up from germline, CDR1 is SGHAT and CDR2 is FQNNGV. The CDR3 loop reads CASSRTGTAIQETQYF. The CDR3 DNA follows: TGTGCCAGCAGCCGAACTGGGACAGCCATCCAAGAGACCCAGTACTTC.

In its sample, this clone was seen a few times. The chain combines TRBV5-6 with TRBJ1-2; D not resolved. V lost 3 bases and J lost 4, with 10 bases in between. The CDR3 has 13 residues. CDR1 SGHDT and CDR2 YYEEEE come from the germline V gene. For the CDR3, the DNA is TGTGCCAGCAGCTCTGGATTGAGCTATGGCTACACCTTC. It yields the protein CASSSGLSYGYTF.

The CDR3 nucleotides are TGCGCCAGCAGCTTTCAGGGGTCTATCTATGGCTACACCTTC. Protein sequence: CASSFQGSIYGYTF. V and J are TRBV5-1 and TRBJ1-2, with a tentative D call TRBD1 (6 bases). This CDR3 is built from 14 residues. V dropped 2 bases and J dropped 4 bases, with 12 bases sitting between them. Germline V CDR1 and CDR2: SGHRS, YFSETQ.

This CDR3 is CASSRGDSLRETQYF. DNA of the CDR3: TGCGCCAGCAGCCGAGGGGACTCCCTGCGGGAGACCCAGTACTTC. The chain recombines TRBV4-1 with TRBJ2-5; D possibly corresponds to TRBD2 (6 bases). The CDR3 length is 15 residues. Trimming took off 4 bases at V and 5 bases at J, with 17 bases between the two ends. Per the germline V gene, CDR1 is MGHRA and CDR2 is YSYEKL.

The chain employs TRBV19 and TRBJ2-2; D gene uncertain. The V and J ends lost 3 bases and 9 bases respectively, with 14 bases between them. The V gene's germline CDR1 is LNHDA and CDR2 SQIVND (reference sequence). The CDR3 loop spans 14 amino acids. The CDR3 DNA is TGTGCCAGTAGTATCAGTTCGGCTTCGCGGGAGCTGTTTTTT. Its translation is CASSISSASRELFF. Full variable domain (remainder filled in from reference TRBV19 and TRBJ2-2): DGGITQSPKYLFRKEGQNVTLSCEQNLNHDAMYWYRQDPGQGLRLIYYSQIVNDFQKGDIAEGYSVSREKKESFPLTVTSAQKNPTAFYLCASSISSASRELFFGEGSRLTVL.

This clone appeared a few times. The rearrangement uses TRBV7-9 and TRBJ2-1; 7 nucleotides align to TRBD2. J gave up 3 bases and V 1 base, and 3 bases lay outside the gene matches. This CDR3 contains 15 residues. Germline lookup yields CDR1 SEHNR and CDR2 FQNEAQ (reference sequence). The CDR3 here is CASSLERDRYNEQFF. The CDR3 coding sequence is TGTGCCAGCAGCTTAGAGCGGGATCGCTACAATGAGCAGTTCTTC. The full variable domain, with the rest looked up from reference TRBV7-9 and TRBJ2-1, is DTGVSQNPRHKITKRGQNVTFRCDPISEHNRLYWYRQTLGQGPEFLTYFQNEAQLEKSRLLSDRFSAERPKGSFSTLEIQRTEQGDSAMYLCASSLERDRYNEQFFGPGTRLTVL.

The chain combines TRBV20-1 with TRBJ2-5, with D hard to call. The end of the DNA fits TRBJ2-7 better, so the J call may be wrong. The CDR3 sequence is 11 residues long. CDR1 is DFQATT, CDR2 SNEGSKA, per germline (reference sequence). CDR3 sequence reads: CKMGGSYEQYF. Written as DNA, the CDR3 is TGCAAAATGGGTGGATCCTACGAGCAGTACTTC.

This rearrangement joins TRBV30 to TRBJ1-5; D is possibly TRBD1 (6 bases). The CDR3 sequence is 12 residues long. CDR1 and CDR2 (germline): GTSNPN, SVGIG (reference sequence). V lost 4 bases, J lost 5 bases, and 9 bases lay in between. CDR3 bases: TGTGCCTGGAATCAGGGGTATCAGCCCCAGCATTTT. This codes for CAWNQGYQPQHF.